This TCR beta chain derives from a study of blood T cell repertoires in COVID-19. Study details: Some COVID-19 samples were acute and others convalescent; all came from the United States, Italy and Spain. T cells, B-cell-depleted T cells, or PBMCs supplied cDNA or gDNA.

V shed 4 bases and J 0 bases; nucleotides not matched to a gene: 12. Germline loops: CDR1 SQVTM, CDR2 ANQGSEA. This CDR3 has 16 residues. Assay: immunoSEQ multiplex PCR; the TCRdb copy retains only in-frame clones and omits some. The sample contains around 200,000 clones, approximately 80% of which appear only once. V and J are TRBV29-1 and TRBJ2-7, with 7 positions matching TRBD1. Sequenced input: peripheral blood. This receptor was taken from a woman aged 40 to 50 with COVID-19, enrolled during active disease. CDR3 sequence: CSVGGTVKPLSYEQYF. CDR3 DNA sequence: TGCAGCGTTGGAGGGACAGTCAAACCCCTCTCCTACGAGCAGTACTTC.